This record looks at one T cell receptor beta chain sequence and its context. Its specificity is unknown. The J segment lost 1 base and the V segment lost 0 bases, leaving 6 bases of the junction unmatched. The CDR3 runs 17 residues. Germline CDR1 SGHRS, CDR2 YFSETQ. During its preparation, the TCRbeta library received unique molecular identifiers. TCRdb passed the PCR reads through MiXCR, listing each CDR3 protein once. Altogether around 200,000 distinct CDR3 sequences are present, approximately 8.4% being singletons, with the ten largest covering 35% to 45%. This sample is part of a study of T-cell reconstitution after alpha-beta-depleted transplantation in children. Study-wide points: Hyperexpanded clones declined; after one year, newly produced T cells mostly supplied diversity. The origin of alpha-beta T cells about two months after transplant was reportedly several hundred expanded graft clones. Some patients' high day-60 TCRbeta diversity was traced to surviving recipient T cells and thymic progenitors.

The chain recombines TRBV5-1 with TRBJ2-5; TRBD2 matches at 10 bases. This clonotype was obtained from a male patient between 2 and 10 years old who had a stem cell transplant for acute myeloid leukemia, so the T cells may come from the graft donor. The material sequenced was PBMCs, mostly from graft donor cells, taken 360 days after TCRalphabeta/CD19-depleted stem cell transplant. CDR3 sequence: CASSLGRLAGFQETQYF. Written as DNA, the CDR3 is TGCGCCAGCAGCTTGGGTAGACTAGCGGGTTTCCAAGAGACCCAGTACTTC.